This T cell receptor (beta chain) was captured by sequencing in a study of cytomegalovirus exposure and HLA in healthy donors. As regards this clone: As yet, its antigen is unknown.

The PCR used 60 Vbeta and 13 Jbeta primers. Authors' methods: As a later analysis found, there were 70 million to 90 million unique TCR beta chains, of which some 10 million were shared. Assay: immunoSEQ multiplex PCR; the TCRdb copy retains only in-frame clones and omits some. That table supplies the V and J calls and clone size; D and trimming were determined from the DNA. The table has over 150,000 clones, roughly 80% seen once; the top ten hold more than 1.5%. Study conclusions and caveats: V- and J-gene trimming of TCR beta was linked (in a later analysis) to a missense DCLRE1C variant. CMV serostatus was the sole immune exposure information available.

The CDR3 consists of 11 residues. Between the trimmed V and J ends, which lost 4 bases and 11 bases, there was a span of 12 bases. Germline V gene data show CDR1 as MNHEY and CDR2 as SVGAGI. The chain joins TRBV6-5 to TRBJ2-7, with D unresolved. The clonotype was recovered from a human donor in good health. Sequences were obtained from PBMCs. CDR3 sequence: CASSSGPVEYF. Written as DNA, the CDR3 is TGTGCCAGCAGTTCTGGGCCGGTAGAGTACTTC.